The 27 T cell receptor beta chains below all came from one sample that was sequenced in a study of beta chain features in type 1 diabetes. Every isolated RNA sample was fully reverse transcribed, so sequencing captured expressed TCRB transcripts. Profiled with immunoSEQ multiplex PCR; TCRdb holds only in-frame clones, not every one. Counted here are under 250,000 clones, 25% to 30% occurring once; the ten biggest clones make up 4%. What was sequenced was central memory CD4+ T cells from blood. The receptors derive from a man aged 30 to 39 in good health.

Details on this clone: A much larger clone sits a single nucleotide away, making a read error possible. The V call is TRBV7-2, the J call TRBJ2-5; tentative D call: TRBD2 (5 bases). Germline V gene data show CDR1 as SGHTA and CDR2 as FQGNSA. The CDR3 is made up of 14 amino acids. V was cut by 5 bases and J by 5 bases, with 15 bases left in between. The CDR3 is CASSARTPPETQYF. In DNA, the CDR3 is TGTGCCAGCAGCGCTCGGACTCCGCCGGAGACCCAGTACTTC.

The V and J genes are TRBV18 and TRBJ2-7; tentatively, D is TRBD2 (5 bases). V was clipped by 6 bases and J by 6 bases, with 15 bases between them. The CDR3 is made up of 13 amino acids. CDR1 and CDR2 from the germline V gene are KGHSH and LQKENI. The CDR3 sequence: CASSPKRGGEQYF. Written as DNA, the CDR3 is TGTGCCAGCTCGCCGAAAAGAGGAGGCGAGCAGTACTTC.

This clone was seen more than once but under ten times. This chain links TRBV5-1 with TRBJ2-7; the match to TRBD1 covers 7 bases. This CDR3 has 14 residues. Germline CDR1 and CDR2: SGHRS and YFSETQ. The V gene end was trimmed by 3 bases and the J gene end by 3 bases; junction bases not matched to a gene: 6. The CDR3: CASSSRQGYYEQYF. CDR3 nucleotides: TGCGCCAGCAGCTCCAGACAGGGCTACTACGAGCAGTACTTC.

The chain carries TRBV5-4 and TRBJ2-7; D gene ambiguous. Looked up from germline, CDR1 is SGHNT and CDR2 is YYREEE (reference sequence). Trimming left V 0 bases short and J 2 bases short, with 9 bases between. CDR3 length: 14 residues. The chain's CDR3 is CASSLAVSPYEQYF. CDR3 DNA: TGTGCCAGCAGCTTGGCCGTCAGTCCCTACGAGCAGTACTTC.

This chain connects TRBV29-1 to TRBJ1-1; the match to TRBD1 covers 8 bases. The CDR3 contains 13 residues. V lost 6 bases and J lost 1; bases outside the gene matches: 4. Germline CDR1 and CDR2: SQVTM and ANQGSEA. The CDR3 nucleotides read TGCAGCGTCTCGGACAGGGCGAACACTGAAGCTTTCTTT. Translation gives CSVSDRANTEAFF. Based on the CDR3 plus reference TRBV29-1 and TRBJ1-1, the full variable domain is SAVISQKPSRDICQRGTSLTIQCQVDSQVTMMFWYRQQPGQSLTLIATANQGSEATYESGFVIDKFPISRPNLTFSTLTVSNMSPEDSSIYLCSVSDRANTEAFFGQGTRLTVV.

CDR3 DNA: TGCGCCAGCAGCCAAAAACTCGGGACGGGCACTGAAGCTTTCTTT. Translation gives CASSQKLGTGTEAFF. The chain is built from TRBV4-3 and TRBJ1-1; weak D call: TRBD1 (5 bases). CDR3 size: 15 residues. Trimming shortened V by 2 bases and J by 4 bases, and 14 bases separated the two germline ends. CDR1 is LGHNA, CDR2 YSLEER, per germline.

V gene TRBV30 combines with J gene TRBJ2-1, with TRBD1 as a possible D gene (6 bases). The CDR3 length is 12 residues. Trimming took 2 bases from V and 9 from J, leaving 11 bases between them. The germline CDR1 and CDR2 sequences are GTSNPN and SVGIG (reference sequence). The CDR3 nucleotides read TGTGCCTGGAGTAGGCAGGGGAGTGAGCAGTTCTTC. Translation: CAWSRQGSEQFF.

This sequence joins TRBV29-1 and TRBJ2-5; possibly TRBD2 for D (6 bases). Germline assignment: CDR1 SQVTM and CDR2 ANQGSEA. V was shortened by 6 bases and J by 4 bases, with 12 bases between the two germline ends. This CDR3 has 12 residues. The CDR3 DNA reads as TGCAGCGTCTCCCCCGGGGGAGAGACCCAGTACTTC. Translating it yields CSVSPGGETQYF.

The genes are TRBV5-6 and TRBJ1-5, with 7 positions matching TRBD1. Unmatched junction bases numbered 5, after V lost 2 bases and J lost 3 bases. This CDR3 comprises 15 residues. From germline, CDR1 is SGHDT and CDR2 YYEEEE. CDR3 protein: CASSLGGRPNQPQHF. The CDR3 DNA sequence: TGTGCCAGCAGCTTAGGGGGCAGACCCAATCAGCCCCAGCATTTT.

This clone was seen a single time. The conserved closing phenylalanine or tryptophan is absent in this CDR3, likely reflecting a read error. The chain employs TRBV23-1 and TRBJ1-1; TRBD1 is a possible D gene (5 bases). TRBV23-1 is marked as an open reading frame, function uncertain. Between the trimmed V and J ends, which lost 4 bases and 1 base, there was a span of 13 bases. This CDR3 contains 15 residues. The CDR3 spells CASSRNRRTNTEAFL. CDR3 nucleotide sequence: TGCGCCAGCAGTCGAAACAGGCGCACGAACACTGAAGCTTTCCTT.

The V call is TRBV10-2, the J call TRBJ2-3; D is uncertain. The length of the CDR3 is 12 residues. Looked up from germline, CDR1 is WSHSY and CDR2 is SAAADI. With 7 bases removed from V and 5 bases from J, the gap between germline ends came to 10 bases. CDR3 nucleotide sequence: TGCGCCAGCAAATCTGTCAGAGATACGCAGTATTTT. Its translation is CASKSVRDTQYF.

This clone turned up a few times. The V gene is TRBV29-1, the J gene TRBJ2-7; a possible D gene is TRBD2 (5 bases). V lost 4 bases and J lost 0, with 13 bases in between. Germline loops: CDR1 SQVTM, CDR2 ANQGSEA. The CDR3 has 14 residues. CDR3 bases: TGCAGCGTTGCTTTCGGGGTTGGCTCCTACGAGCAGTACTTC. Translation gives CSVAFGVGSYEQYF.

This clone has only a few counts. This rearrangement joins TRBV9 to TRBJ2-7, with TRBD2 identical over 9 bases. Unmatched junction bases numbered 7, after V lost 3 bases and J lost 6 bases. Germline CDR1 and CDR2: SGDLS and YYNGEE. The CDR3 totals 14 residues. CDR3 bases: TGTGCCAGCAGCGAAGGAGCAGCGGGAGGCGAGCAGTACTTC. Its protein is CASSEGAAGGEQYF.

This clone came up a few times. The chain carries TRBV7-9 and TRBJ2-3; 7 nucleotides align to TRBD1. CDR1 is SEHNR and CDR2 is FQNEAQ in the germline V gene (reference sequence). The CDR3 contains 14 residues. Germline trimming cut 2 bases from V and 6 bases from J; bases unmatched to any gene: 5. The CDR3 DNA reads as TGTGCCAGCAGCTTACAGGGGGACGGGGATACGCAGTATTTT. Its protein is CASSLQGDGDTQYF.

The chain combines TRBV7-2 with TRBJ1-5; 7 bases are shared with TRBD1. The CDR3 is made up of 14 amino acids. CDR1 is SGHTA and CDR2 is FQGNSA in the germline V gene. V lost 1 base to trimming and J lost 6 bases; unmatched junction nucleotides: 3. CDR3: CASSLGTGAQPQHF. CDR3 DNA sequence: TGTGCCAGCAGCTTAGGAACAGGGGCTCAGCCCCAGCATTTT.

This clone was found a few times. The chain joins TRBV18 to TRBJ2-1; D is undetermined. Trimming stripped 5 bases from V and 0 bases from J, with 5 bases between. The CDR3 covers 13 residues. Germline loops: CDR1 KGHSH, CDR2 LQKENI. CDR3 in amino acids: CASSAVSYNEQFF. The CDR3 DNA follows: TGTGCCAGCTCAGCGGTCTCCTACAATGAGCAGTTCTTC.

The CDR3 sequence: CASSLNSDGKYNEQFF. The CDR3 region has the DNA TGCGCCAGCAGCTTGAATAGCGACGGCAAGTACAATGAGCAGTTCTTC. The rearrangement links TRBV5-1 to TRBJ2-1; D perhaps matches TRBD2 (5 bases). The CDR3 loop spans 16 amino acids. Germline CDR1 reads SGHRS; CDR2 reads YFSETQ. V dropped 1 base and J dropped 4 bases, with 15 bases sitting between them.

The chain links TRBV7-8 to TRBJ2-5, with 7 bases matching TRBD1. V lost 1 base, J lost 1 base, and 9 bases stayed unmatched. This CDR3 is 17 amino acids long. The germline V gene encodes CDR1 SGHVS and CDR2 FQNEAQ. The CDR3 here is CASSLVVGRGSQETQYF. CDR3 DNA sequence: TGTGCCAGCAGCTTAGTAGTGGGCAGGGGGAGCCAAGAGACCCAGTACTTC.

This sequence joins TRBV5-1 and TRBJ2-7; D remains ambiguous. V was pared by 0 bases and J by 1 base, with 8 bases between. The CDR3 runs to 14 residues. The germline CDR1 and CDR2 sequences are SGHRS and YFSETQ. As DNA, the CDR3 is TGCGCCAGCAGCTTGGGGCCGGATTCCTACGAGCAGTACTTC. Translation: CASSLGPDSYEQYF.

The table lists this clone with a few counts. The chain carries TRBV5-1 and TRBJ2-4; D remains unclear. CDR3 length: 14 amino acids. CDR1 and CDR2 (germline): SGHRS, YFSETQ. V lost 1 base to trimming and J lost 6 bases, with 11 bases between them. The chain's CDR3 is CASSLLGPGNIQYF. The CDR3 nucleotides read TGCGCCAGCAGCTTGCTAGGGCCTGGAAACATTCAGTACTTC.

Details on this clone: A read error is likely here: a far larger clone is one base away. V and J are TRBV7-2 and TRBJ1-1; D not resolved. The CDR3 has 14 amino acids. Germline V gene data show CDR1 as SGHTA and CDR2 as FQGNSA. V was cut by 2 bases and J by 6 bases, with 13 bases left in between. The CDR3 spells CASSLSGWNSEAFF. In DNA, the CDR3 is TGTGCCAGCAGCTTAAGCGGGTGGAATTCTGAAGCTTTCTTT.

V usage is TRBV7-9 and J usage is TRBJ2-7, with D perhaps TRBD1 (6 bases). V lost 4 bases to trimming and J lost 1 base, with 14 bases between them. The germline V gene encodes CDR1 SEHNR and CDR2 FQNEAQ (reference sequence). The CDR3 has 15 residues. The CDR3 coding sequence is TGTGCCAGCAGCTCAGACAGGTCCCCTTCCTACGAGCAGTACTTC. Translating it yields CASSSDRSPSYEQYF.

The chain recombines TRBV15 with TRBJ2-6, with TRBD1 as a possible D gene (5 bases). The CDR3 totals 15 residues. Germline V lookup: CDR1 LNHNV, CDR2 YYDKDF (reference sequence). V shed 3 bases and J shed 3 bases, with 9 bases lying between them. CDR3 amino acids: CATSSRAVGANVLTF. CDR3 coding DNA: TGTGCCACCAGCAGCAGGGCTGTTGGGGCCAACGTCCTGACTTTC.

Remarks on this clone: One end of the junction does not line up with germline, which may come from a read error. J is TRBJ1-1 and V is TRBV20-1; D gene uncertain. Looked up from germline, CDR1 is DFQATT and CDR2 is SNEGSKA (reference sequence). CDR3 length: 10 amino acids. The CDR3 here is CSAGDTEAFF. CDR3 sequence (DNA): TGCAGTGCTGGAGACACTGAAGCTTTCTTT.

The chain carries TRBV7-8 and TRBJ2-2; 9 bases are a match to TRBD1. Looked up from germline, CDR1 is SGHVS and CDR2 is FQNEAQ. With 5 bases clipped from V and 1 base from J, the junction kept 17 bases outside the gene matches. The CDR3 loop spans 20 amino acids. The CDR3 reads CASSKKLGTGSKGNTGELFF. The CDR3 region has the DNA TGTGCCAGCAGCAAAAAACTCGGGACAGGGAGTAAAGGGAACACCGGGGAGCTGTTTTTT.

A note on this clone: A much more abundant neighbour one base away suggests this may be a read error. The chain joins TRBV7-2 to TRBJ2-3, with 11 bases aligning to TRBD2. From germline, CDR1 is SGHTA and CDR2 FQGNSA. The CDR3 contains 16 residues. After removal of 4 bases from V and 1 base from J, the junction contained 4 bases not matched to a gene. The CDR3 region has the DNA TGTGCCAGCAGCTCCGGGGGACTAGCGGGCACAGATACGCAGTATTTT. Translation gives CASSSGGLAGTDTQYF.

This clone was recorded a few times. The chain recombines TRBV30 with TRBJ1-2; D gene unclear. The germline V gene encodes CDR1 GTSNPN and CDR2 SVGIG (reference sequence). The CDR3 sequence is 13 residues long. Deletions cut 0 bases from V and 3 bases from J, with 8 bases between. CDR3 nucleotide sequence: TGTGCCTGGAGTGTCAACACGTACTATGGCTACACCTTC. Translated, it gives CAWSVNTYYGYTF.